Described below is a single T cell receptor beta chain sequence and its context. Its antigen is still unknown. This CDR3 comprises 18 residues. V gave up 0 bases and J gave up 4 bases, with 21 bases separating them. Germline V gene lookup returns CDR1 SGHAT and CDR2 FQNNGV. The source of the sample is a study of T cell repertoires in cytomegalovirus infection. On the study more broadly: The authors relied on CMV epitopes, both recently identified HLA-C-restricted and well-studied HLA-B-restricted. CMV infection together with matching HLA type was indicated by public TCR beta signatures. General study results and limits: Adding up the frequency of public TCR beta families identified people who carried CMV plus the relevant HLA. Dominant in the ex vivo response were TCR beta clonotypes restricted by HLA-C and specific for CMV.

Each CDR3 protein gets one entry after TCRdb re-called the reads with MiXCR. The sample shows about a million distinct CDR3 sequences, roughly 30% of them seen only once. The sample in question was cultured CD8+ T cells from PBMCs, obtained from culture after CMV antigen stimulation. This receptor was identified in a human donor in good health (CMV status not recorded). Some clones in this sample may be carry-over from other donors' samples. The V call is TRBV11-2, the J call TRBJ2-5; weak D call: TRBD2 (6 bases). CDR3: CASSLEGWGLRLAETQYF. As DNA, the CDR3 is TGTGCCAGCAGCTTAGAGGGGTGGGGACTCCGTCTCGCAGAGACCCAGTACTTC.